This T cell receptor beta chain was profiled in a study of shared clonotypes between healthy human individuals. Using immunoSEQ multiplex PCR, the repertoire was profiled, and TCRdb retains in-frame clones only, with some absent. Among millions of clones listed, roughly 95% were seen once. Positive CCR7 selection of CD45RO-negative cells yielded the naive CD8 cells, and terminally differentiated effector memory CD45RA+ cells were excluded. The germline V and J ends were trimmed by 6 bases and 8 bases, with 13 bases remaining between them. The CDR3 length is 13 residues. Germline CDR1 MDHEN, CDR2 SYDVKM. The count of this clone is one.

The chain carries TRBV28 and TRBJ1-4; D is possibly TRBD1 (6 bases). Sequencing was performed on naive CD8+ T cells sorted from blood. The origin of this receptor is a man in his late teens or twenties in good health. The CDR3 DNA follows: TGTGCCAGCAGAAACAGGGTCCGGGAAAAACTGTTTTTT. Residues: CASRNRVREKLFF.